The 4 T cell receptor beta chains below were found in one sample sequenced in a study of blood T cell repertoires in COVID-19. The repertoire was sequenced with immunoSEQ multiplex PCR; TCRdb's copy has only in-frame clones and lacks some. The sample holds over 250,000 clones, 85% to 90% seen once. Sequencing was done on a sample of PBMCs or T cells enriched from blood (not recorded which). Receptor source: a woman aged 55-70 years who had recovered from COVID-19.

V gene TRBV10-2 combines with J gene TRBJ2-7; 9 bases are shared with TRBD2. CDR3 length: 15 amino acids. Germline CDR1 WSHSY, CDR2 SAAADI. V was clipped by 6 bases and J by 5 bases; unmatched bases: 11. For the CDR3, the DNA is TGCGCCAGCAGGGGATTTATGGGACTAGCCCACGAGCAGTACTTC. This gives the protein CASRGFMGLAHEQYF.

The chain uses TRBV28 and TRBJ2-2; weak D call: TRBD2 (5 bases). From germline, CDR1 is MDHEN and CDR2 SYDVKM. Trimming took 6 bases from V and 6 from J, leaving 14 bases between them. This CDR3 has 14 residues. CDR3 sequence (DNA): TGTGCCAGCAGGCCGGGATTTAGGGCCGGGGAGCTGTTTTTT. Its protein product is CASRPGFRAGELFF.

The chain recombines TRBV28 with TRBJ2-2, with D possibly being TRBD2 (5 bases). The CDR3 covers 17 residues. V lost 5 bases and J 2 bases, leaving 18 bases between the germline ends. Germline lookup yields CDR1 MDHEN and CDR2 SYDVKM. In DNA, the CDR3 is TGTGCCAGCAGTCCCACCGGACTTGAGGGAAACACCGGGGAGCTGTTTTTT. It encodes CASSPTGLEGNTGELFF.

This chain's CDR3 is CASSPGGRANTGELFF. For the CDR3, the DNA is TGCGCCAGCAGCCCAGGCGGGAGGGCGAACACCGGGGAGCTGTTTTTT. The gene calls are TRBV5-1 and TRBJ2-2; the match to TRBD2 covers 9 bases. Trimming removed 4 bases from V and 0 bases from J; junction bases left unmatched: 4. Germline V CDR1 and CDR2: SGHRS, YFSETQ. This CDR3 has 16 residues.